This T cell receptor beta chain was sequenced in a study of blood T cell repertoires in COVID-19. At the level of the study: From the United States, Italy and Spain came samples of acute and convalescent COVID-19. Sample material is recorded as cDNA or gDNA derived from T cells, B-cell-depleted T cells, or PBMCs.

This CDR3 is built from 10 residues. Trimming cost V 7 bases and J 4 bases, with 4 bases left between them. Germline V gene sequence: CDR1 GTSNPN, CDR2 SVGIG (reference sequence). As originally analysed: Amplification of reference gene primers was used by the study to estimate nucleated cell counts. TCRdb's copy holds only in-frame clones and misses some; the assay was immunoSEQ multiplex PCR. V, J and clone size are those of that table, while D and trimming were read from the DNA. The table shows around 100,000 clones, with about 87% occurring only once. The receptor was isolated from a woman between 50 and 59 years old with acute or convalescent COVID-19. Sequenced material: peripheral blood. The gene calls are TRBV30 and TRBJ1-4; D unclear. CDR3 DNA sequence: TGTGCCTCCAGTAATGAAAAACTGTTTTTT. It encodes CASSNEKLFF.